Below, 6 T cell receptor beta chains from the same sample are listed, as sequenced in a study of blood T cell repertoires in COVID-19. Using immunoSEQ multiplex PCR, the repertoire was profiled, and TCRdb retains in-frame clones only, with some absent. This table holds more than 150,000 clones, roughly 79% found once. The sequencing input was peripheral blood. The receptors derive from a woman older than 75 with COVID-19, enrolled during active disease.

This clone was detected once. The chain has TRBV3-1 (or the pseudogene TRBV3-2) and TRBJ2-7; perhaps TRBD2 as D (6 bases). CDR3 size: 16 residues. CDR1 is LGHDT and CDR2 is YNNKEL in the germline V gene (reference sequence). V was clipped by 0 bases and J by 4 bases, with 16 bases between them. CDR3 DNA sequence: TGTGCCAGCAGCCAAGATGACTCGGGAGCGACTTACGAGCAGTACTTC. Protein: CASSQDDSGATYEQYF.

This clone was counted between two and nine times. The chain couples TRBV7-2 to TRBJ1-2; D is ambiguous. The germline V and J ends were trimmed by 1 base and 3 bases, with 6 bases remaining between them. Germline loops: CDR1 SGHTA, CDR2 FQGNSA. The CDR3 contains 13 residues. The CDR3 spells CASSLDGDYGYTF. Here the CDR3 DNA reads TGTGCCAGCAGCTTAGACGGGGACTATGGCTACACCTTC. Full variable domain (missing parts from reference TRBV7-2 and TRBJ1-2): GAGVSQSPSNKVTEKGKDVELRCDPISGHTALYWYRQSLGQGLEFLIYFQGNSAPDKSGLPSDRFSAERTGGSVSTLTIQRTQQEDSAVYLCASSLDGDYGYTFGSGTRLTVV.

On this clone: An end of the junction does not agree with germline; a read error may underlie this. The chain has TRBV6-6 and TRBJ2-1, with 12 bases fitting TRBD2. CDR1 is MNHNY, CDR2 SVGAGI, per germline (reference sequence). This CDR3 has 14 residues. CDR3 DNA: TGTGCCAGCAGCCCGAACGAGGGGACTAGCGGGCTGATCTTC. It is translated as CASSPNEGTSGLIF.

J is TRBJ1-4 and V is TRBV4-1, with 7 bases identical to TRBD1. Germline values: CDR1 MGHRA, CDR2 YSYEKL. The CDR3 spans 17 residues. The junction had 13 bases not matched to a gene; V was cut back by 3 bases and J by 6 bases. In DNA, the CDR3 is TGCGCCAGCAGCCAGGGGACAGTGAGGGGAATGTATGAAAAACTGTTTTTT. It codes for CASSQGTVRGMYEKLFF.

The genes are TRBV6-5 and TRBJ2-1, with 8 bases identical to TRBD2. Germline V lookup: CDR1 MNHEY, CDR2 SVGAGI. Germline trimming cut 6 bases from V and 2 bases from J; bases unmatched to any gene: 6. CDR3 length: 15 amino acids. The CDR3 coding sequence is TGTGCCAGCAGCGGGGGGGTGGCAACCTACAATGAGCAGTTCTTC. The encoded protein is CASSGGVATYNEQFF.

The CDR3 nucleotides read TGTGCCAGTAGTATAGCCGGGACACCCTATGGCTACACCTTC. Translation gives CASSIAGTPYGYTF. The chain is built from TRBV19 and TRBJ1-2, with D possibly matching TRBD1 (6 bases). Per germline, CDR1 LNHDA and CDR2 SQIVND (reference sequence). The length of the CDR3 is 14 residues. Between the trimmed V and J ends, which lost 1 base and 4 bases, there was a span of 10 bases.